A selection of T cell receptor beta chains follows, all from one sample in a study of response to subunit inactivated influenza vaccine. From the RT-PCR reads, TCRdb called clonotypes with MiXCR, one entry per CDR3 protein. The sample has about 780,000 distinct CDR3 sequences, under 20% seen once. The source was PBMCs from blood, collected 5 to 6 days after vaccination. The receptors here all came from a man between 50 and 59 years old who received an inactivated influenza vaccine. The CDR3 runs from the conserved cysteine through the conserved F or W. The D gene is left open where the match is weak. Rows give clone size only sometimes, using once, few, many, or a class for an expanded clone.

NA	few	TRBV7-2	TRBJ2-1	TGTGCCAGCAGCTTATTATACGGGATCTCCTACAATGAGCAGTTCTTC	CASSLLYGISYNEQFF
NA	many	TRBV29-1	TRBJ2-3	TGCAGCGTCAGGACTGCACCTAGCACAGATACGCAGTATTTT	CSVRTAPSTDTQYF
NA	many	TRBV12-3/TRBV12-4	TRBJ2-7	TGTGCCAGCAGTTTCGGTCACAACTACGAGCAGTACTTC	CASSFGHNYEQYF
NA	few	TRBV7-2	TRBJ2-7	TGTGCCAGCAGCCCCTGGGGCAGCCAGGACGAGCAGTACTTC	CASSPWGSQDEQYF
TRBD2	many	TRBV6-1	TRBJ2-2	TGTGCCAGCAGTGGCTCAGCGGGGGCCTCCATCACCGGGGAGCTGTTTTTT	CASSGSAGASITGELFF
NA	few	TRBV18	TRBJ2-3	TGTGCCAGCTCACGCCCTGGTATCTTAGATACGCAGTATTTT	CASSRPGILDTQYF
NA	NA	TRBV12-3/TRBV12-4	TRBJ2-7	TGTGCCAGCAGTTTCGACATTCGCTACGAGCAGTACTTC	CASSFDIRYEQYF
TRBD1	NA	TRBV5-8	TRBJ2-4	TGTGCCAGCTCCCTCGCGGACAGGTTGGGGTACTTC	CASSLADRLGYF
NA	NA	TRBV15	TRBJ2-4	TGTGCCACCAGCAGAGATTTGAGTAGCAGGGACATTCAGTACTTC	CATSRDLSSRDIQYF
NA	NA	TRBV24-1	TRBJ2-1	TGTGCCACCAGTGCTGAAGGTGGCCGGGGTGGCAATGAGCAGTTCTTC	CATSAEGGRGGNEQFF
NA	NA	TRBV12-3/TRBV12-4	TRBJ2-2	TGTGCCAGCAGTTTTGAGTCCCCGAACACCGGGGAGCTGTTTTTT	CASSFESPNTGELFF
TRBD1	few	TRBV4-1	TRBJ2-7	TGCGCCAGCAGCCAAGTAAACAGGGGGTACGAGCAGTACTTC	CASSQVNRGYEQYF
NA	NA	TRBV5-1	TRBJ2-7	TGCGCCAGCAGCTGGGGGTGGGGGCCCCATGGCTACGAGCAGTACTTC	CASSWGWGPHGYEQYF
TRBD2	few	TRBV12-3/TRBV12-4	TRBJ2-2	TGTGCCAGCAGTTTAGGGGGGCTAGCGGGAGTATTCGGGGAGCTGTTTTTT	CASSLGGLAGVFGELFF
TRBD2	few	TRBV12-3/TRBV12-4	TRBJ2-3	TGTGCCAGCAGCCCAGGGATAGCGGGAGGGCCAGATACGCAGTATTTT	CASSPGIAGGPDTQYF
NA	NA	TRBV5-5	TRBJ1-2	TGTGCCAGCAGCTTGGATTTTGGCTACACCTTC	CASSLDFGYTF
NA	NA	TRBV5-4	TRBJ2-1	TGTGCCAGCAGCTTGTCTAGCGACGATGAGCAGTTCTTC	CASSLSSDDEQFF
TRBD1	NA	TRBV5-1	TRBJ2-7	TGCGCCAGCAGACCAAACAGGGGGCAAAACGAGCAGTACTTC	CASRPNRGQNEQYF
NA	NA	TRBV7-2	TRBJ2-5	TGTGCCAGCAGCGGGGGGTGGGCCGAAGAGACCCAGTACTTC	CASSGGWAEETQYF
NA	NA	TRBV24-1	TRBJ1-6	TGTGCCACCAGTGATCCACCGGACAACAATAATTCACACCTCCACTTT	CATSDPPDNNNSHLHF
TRBD2	NA	TRBV20-1	TRBJ2-7	TGCAGTGCTAGACCGCAAGCGGGAGTTACGGAGCAGTACTTC	CSARPQAGVTEQYF
NA	NA	TRBV5-5	TRBJ2-1	TGTGCCAGCAGCTTGGAGCAGGGGGGAACTTATAATGAGCAGTTCTTC	CASSLEQGGTYNEQFF
TRBD1	NA	TRBV29-1	TRBJ1-2	TGCAGCGTTGAAGACGGTCGTGACAGGGGGCACGGCTACACCTTC	CSVEDGRDRGHGYTF
NA	NA	TRBV21-1	TRBJ2-7	TGTGCCAGCACCTTTCGAACTGGGGACAGAGGGCGCGAGCAGTACTTC	CASTFRTGDRGREQYF
NA	few	TRBV10-3	TRBJ1-4	TGTGCCATCAGTGGACGAGCCCTTACCGGGACAACTAATGAAAAACTGTTTTTT	CAISGRALTGTTNEKLFF
TRBD2	few	TRBV7-3	TRBJ2-1	TGTGCCAGCAGCCACCTAGGGACTAGCGGGAGGGTACCCTACAATGAGCAGTTCTTC	CASSHLGTSGRVPYNEQFF
TRBD1	many	TRBV3-1	TRBJ2-7	TGTGCCAGCAGCCAAGAAGGGTACCGGGACAGGGGAAACGAGCAGTACTTC	CASSQEGYRDRGNEQYF
TRBD1	few	TRBV5-5	TRBJ1-2	TGTGCCAGCAGCTCGGCCGGGACAGGGCACTATGGCTACACCTTC	CASSSAGTGHYGYTF
NA	few	TRBV5-5	TRBJ2-3	TGTGCCAGCAGCCGGACAGAAGGAATTACAGATACGCAGTATTTT	CASSRTEGITDTQYF
NA	few	TRBV10-3	TRBJ1-1	TGTGCCATCAGCATGGGACACAACACTGAAGCTTTCTTT	CAISMGHNTEAFF
TRBD1	few	TRBV20-1	TRBJ1-4	TGCAGTGCTAGGGGGACAGGGGTATATAATGAAAAACTGTTTTTT	CSARGTGVYNEKLFF
TRBD1	NA	TRBV12-3/TRBV12-4	TRBJ1-5	TGTGCCAGCAGGGTCGGGACAGGAATCGGCAATCAGCCCCAGCATTTT	CASRVGTGIGNQPQHF
NA	NA	TRBV4-3	TRBJ1-2	TGCGCCAGCAGCCAAGATAGTGTTGCTTACTATGGCTACACCTTC	CASSQDSVAYYGYTF
TRBD2	NA	TRBV11-2	TRBJ2-3	TGTGCCAGCAGCGATCCCGGACTAGCGGGAGGTTTCGGCACAGATACGCAGTATTTT	CASSDPGLAGGFGTDTQYF
TRBD2	NA	TRBV10-2	TRBJ2-1	TGCGCCAGCAGTGATCCAGCGGGAGAGCGAAATGAGCAGTTCTTC	CASSDPAGERNEQFF
NA	NA	TRBV4-2	TRBJ1-1	TGTGCCAGCAGCCAAGAGAGGAATGAAGCTTTCTTT	CASSQERNEAFF
TRBD1	few	TRBV5-4	TRBJ2-6	TGTGCCAGCAGCTATGGCCGGGACAGGGGAATGAGCTCTGGGGCCAACGTCCTGACTTTC	CASSYGRDRGMSSGANVLTF
NA	few	TRBV6-1	TRBJ2-6	TGTGCCAGCAGAGTACAATGGGGGTTGGCTGGGGCCAACGTCCTGACTTTC	CASRVQWGLAGANVLTF
NA	many	TRBV19	TRBJ2-7	TGTGCCAGTAGGTCGGGCGGACCTCCCTACGAGCAGTACTTC	CASRSGGPPYEQYF
TRBD2	NA	TRBV10-2	TRBJ2-5	TGCGCCAGCAGTGGAACCAGTCAGCGGGGGAAAGAGACCCAGTACTTC	CASSGTSQRGKETQYF
TRBD1	NA	TRBV28	TRBJ2-7	TGTGCCAGCAGTTTATTAGGGGACAGGCTACGCTTC	CASSLLGDRLRF